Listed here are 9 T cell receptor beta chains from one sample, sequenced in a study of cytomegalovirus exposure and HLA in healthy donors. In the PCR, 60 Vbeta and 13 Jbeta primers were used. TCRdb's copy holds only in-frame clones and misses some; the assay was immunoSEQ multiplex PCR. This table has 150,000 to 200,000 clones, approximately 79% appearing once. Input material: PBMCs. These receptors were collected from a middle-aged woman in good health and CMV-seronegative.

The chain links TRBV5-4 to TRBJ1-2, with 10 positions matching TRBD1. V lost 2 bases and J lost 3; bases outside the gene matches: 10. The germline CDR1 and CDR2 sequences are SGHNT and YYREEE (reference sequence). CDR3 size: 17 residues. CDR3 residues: CASSLTGQGTAYYGYTF. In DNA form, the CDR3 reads TGTGCCAGCAGCTTAACGGGACAGGGGACTGCGTACTATGGCTACACCTTC.

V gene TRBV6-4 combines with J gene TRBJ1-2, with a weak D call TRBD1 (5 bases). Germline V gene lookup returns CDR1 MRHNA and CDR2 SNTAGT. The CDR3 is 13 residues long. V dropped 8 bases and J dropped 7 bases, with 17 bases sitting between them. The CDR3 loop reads CASEEQEGSGYTF. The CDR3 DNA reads TGTGCCAGCGAGGAGCAGGAGGGGAGTGGCTACACCTTC.

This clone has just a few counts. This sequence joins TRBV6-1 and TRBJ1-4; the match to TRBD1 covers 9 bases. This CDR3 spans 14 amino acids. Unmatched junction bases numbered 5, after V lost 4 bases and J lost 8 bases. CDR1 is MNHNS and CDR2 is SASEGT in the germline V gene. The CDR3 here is CASSGTGAAEKLFF. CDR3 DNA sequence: TGTGCCAGCAGTGGGACAGGGGCGGCGGAAAAACTGTTTTTT.

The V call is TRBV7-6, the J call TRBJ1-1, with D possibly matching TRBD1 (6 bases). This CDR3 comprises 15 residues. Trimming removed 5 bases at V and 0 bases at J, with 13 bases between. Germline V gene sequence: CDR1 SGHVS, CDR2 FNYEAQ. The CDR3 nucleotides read TGTGCCAGCAGCCCCGGGACAACGATGAACACTGAAGCTTTCTTT. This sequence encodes CASSPGTTMNTEAFF.

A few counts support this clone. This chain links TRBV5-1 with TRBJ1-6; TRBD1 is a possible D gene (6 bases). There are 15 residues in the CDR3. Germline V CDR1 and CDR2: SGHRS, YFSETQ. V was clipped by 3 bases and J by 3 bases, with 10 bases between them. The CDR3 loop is CASSSGTFYNSPLHF. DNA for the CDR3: TGCGCCAGCAGCTCAGGGACATTCTATAATTCACCCCTCCACTTT.

The CDR3, as DNA: TGTGCCAGCAGTCCCCAGGTTGGGAGTTGGGAGACCCAGTACTTC. It yields the protein CASSPQVGSWETQYF. The gene calls are TRBV6-1 and TRBJ2-5; tentatively, D is TRBD2 (5 bases). The CDR3 length is 15 residues. Germline CDR1 is MNHNS and CDR2 is SASEGT. Between the trimmed V and J ends, which lost 5 bases and 5 bases, there was a span of 18 bases.

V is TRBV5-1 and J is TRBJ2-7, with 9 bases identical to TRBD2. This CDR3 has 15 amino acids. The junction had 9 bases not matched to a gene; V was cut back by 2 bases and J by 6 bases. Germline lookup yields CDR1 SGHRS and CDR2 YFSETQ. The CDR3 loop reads CASSLASGGIGEQYF. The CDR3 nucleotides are TGCGCCAGCAGCTTAGCGAGCGGGGGGATAGGCGAGCAGTACTTC.

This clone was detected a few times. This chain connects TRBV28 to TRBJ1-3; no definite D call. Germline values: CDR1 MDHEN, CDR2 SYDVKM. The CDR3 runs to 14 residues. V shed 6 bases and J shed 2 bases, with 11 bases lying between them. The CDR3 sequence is CASRPARAGNTIYF. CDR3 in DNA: TGTGCCAGCAGACCTGCACGCGCTGGAAACACCATATATTTT.

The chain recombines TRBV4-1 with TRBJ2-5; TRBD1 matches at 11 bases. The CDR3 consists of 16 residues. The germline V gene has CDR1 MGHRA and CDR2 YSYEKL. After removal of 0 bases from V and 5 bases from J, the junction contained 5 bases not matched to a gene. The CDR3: CASSQEGQGAGETQYF. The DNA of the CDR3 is TGCGCCAGCAGCCAAGAAGGACAGGGGGCCGGGGAGACCCAGTACTTC.